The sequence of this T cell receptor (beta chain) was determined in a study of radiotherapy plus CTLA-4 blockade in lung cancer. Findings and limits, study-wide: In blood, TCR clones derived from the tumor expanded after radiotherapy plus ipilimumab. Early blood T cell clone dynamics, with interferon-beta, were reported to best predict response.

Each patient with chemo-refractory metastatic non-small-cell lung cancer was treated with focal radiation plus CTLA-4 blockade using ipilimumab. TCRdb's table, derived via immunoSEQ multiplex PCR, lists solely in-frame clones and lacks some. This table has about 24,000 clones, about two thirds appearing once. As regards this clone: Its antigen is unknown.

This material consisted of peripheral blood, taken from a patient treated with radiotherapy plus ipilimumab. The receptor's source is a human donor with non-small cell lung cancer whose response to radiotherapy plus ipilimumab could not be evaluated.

This CDR3 reads CASSPESGASTGELFF. Written as DNA, the CDR3 is TGTGCCAGCAGCCCCGAATCAGGGGCTTCAACCGGGGAGCTGTTTTTT. The chain employs TRBV7-6 and TRBJ2-2, with D perhaps TRBD1 (6 bases). The germline CDR1 and CDR2 sequences are SGHVS and FNYEAQ. This CDR3 comprises 16 residues. With 5 bases removed from V and 5 bases from J, the gap between germline ends came to 18 bases.